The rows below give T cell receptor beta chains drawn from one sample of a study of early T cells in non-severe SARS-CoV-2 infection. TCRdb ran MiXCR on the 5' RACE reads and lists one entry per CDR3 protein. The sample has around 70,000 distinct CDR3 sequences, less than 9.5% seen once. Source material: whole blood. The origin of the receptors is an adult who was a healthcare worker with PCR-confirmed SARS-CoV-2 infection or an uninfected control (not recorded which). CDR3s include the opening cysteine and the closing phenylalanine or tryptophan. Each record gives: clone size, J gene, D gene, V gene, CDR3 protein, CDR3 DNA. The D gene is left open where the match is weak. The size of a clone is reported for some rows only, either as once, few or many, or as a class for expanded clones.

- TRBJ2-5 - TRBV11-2 CASSFSQGQNQYF TGTGCCAGCAGCTTCTCCCAGGGGCAGAACCAGTACTTC
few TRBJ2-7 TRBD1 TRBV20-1 CSAEDRGRSYEQYF TGCAGTGCTGAGGACAGGGGGCGATCCTACGAGCAGTACTTC
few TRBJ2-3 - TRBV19 CASSLARPDTQYF TGTGCCAGTAGCCTAGCCAGGCCAGATACGCAGTATTTT
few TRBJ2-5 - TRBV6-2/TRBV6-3 CASSFSRSQETQYF TGTGCCAGCAGTTTCTCCAGGTCGCAAGAGACCCAGTACTTC
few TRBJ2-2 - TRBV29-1 CSVWDYTGELFF TGCAGCGTTTGGGACTACACCGGGGAGCTGTTTTTT
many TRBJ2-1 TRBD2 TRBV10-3 CAISEGLAGENEQFF TGTGCCATCAGTGAGGGACTAGCGGGTGAGAATGAGCAGTTCTTC
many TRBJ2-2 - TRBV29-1 CSVEGRSPGELFF TGCAGCGTTGAAGGGCGGTCACCCGGGGAGCTGTTTTTT
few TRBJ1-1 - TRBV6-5 CASSYSQGRTEAFF TGTGCCAGCAGTTACTCACAGGGAAGGACTGAAGCTTTCTTT
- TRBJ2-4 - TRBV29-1 CSVVGRLAKNIQYF TGCAGCGTTGTCGGCAGACTAGCCAAAAACATTCAGTACTTC
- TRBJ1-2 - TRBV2 CASSVNREDNF TGTGCCAGCAGCGTAAACAGGGAGGATAACTTC
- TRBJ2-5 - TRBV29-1 CSVGGGQETQYF TGCAGCGTAGGGGGGGGACAAGAGACCCAGTACTTC
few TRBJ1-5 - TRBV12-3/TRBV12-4 CASGIWGSQPQHF TGTGCCAGCGGAATTTGGGGCAGTCAGCCCCAGCATTTT
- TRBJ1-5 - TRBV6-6 CASSQNDQPQHF TGTGCCAGCAGTCAGAATGATCAGCCCCAGCATTTT
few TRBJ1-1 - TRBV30 CAWSVELGTEAFF TGTGCCTGGAGTGTAGAATTGGGGACGGAAGCTTTCTTT
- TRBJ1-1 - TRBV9 CASSGRREGIGTEAFF TGTGCCAGCAGCGGCAGAAGGGAGGGGATCGGCACTGAAGCTTTCTTT
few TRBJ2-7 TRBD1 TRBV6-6 CASSRTGGRSYEQYF TGTGCCAGCAGCCGGACAGGGGGCAGATCCTACGAGCAGTACTTC
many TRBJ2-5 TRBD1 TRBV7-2 CASSLAGRGKTQYF TGTGCCAGCAGCTTAGCCGGCAGGGGGAAGACCCAGTACTTC
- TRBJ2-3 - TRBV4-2 CASSLRYDKDTQYF TGTGCCAGCAGCCTAAGATATGATAAAGATACGCAGTATTTT
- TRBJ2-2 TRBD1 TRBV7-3 CASTPAGGTNTGELFF TGTGCCAGCACCCCCGCAGGGGGAACGAACACCGGGGAGCTGTTTTTT
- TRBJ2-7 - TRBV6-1 CASSGALPGAYEQYF TGTGCCAGCAGTGGGGCCCTGCCGGGGGCCTACGAGCAGTACTTC
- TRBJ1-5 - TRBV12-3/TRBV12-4 CASRDSSAQPQHF TGTGCCAGCAGGGACTCCAGCGCGCAGCCCCAGCATTTT
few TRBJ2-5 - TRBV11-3 CASSLSGEETQYF TGTGCCAGCAGCTTATCGGGAGAGGAGACCCAGTACTTC
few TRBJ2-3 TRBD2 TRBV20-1 CSARGASGNSADTQYF TGCAGTGCTAGAGGAGCTAGCGGGAACTCAGCAGATACGCAGTATTTT
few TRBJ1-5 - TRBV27 CASSFDRLQPQHF TGTGCCAGCAGTTTTGACAGACTTCAGCCCCAGCATTTT
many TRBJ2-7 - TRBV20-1 CSARVAGPPYEQYF TGCAGTGCTAGAGTCGCGGGACCTCCCTACGAGCAGTACTTC
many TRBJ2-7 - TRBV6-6 CASHPGSSYEQYF TGTGCCAGCCACCCGGGGAGCTCCTACGAGCAGTACTTC
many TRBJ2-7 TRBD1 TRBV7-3 CASSRNPTGMYEQYF TGTGCCAGCAGCCGCAATCCGACAGGGATGTACGAGCAGTACTTC
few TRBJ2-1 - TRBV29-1 CSAGLNEQFF TGCAGCGCAGGACTCAATGAGCAGTTCTTC
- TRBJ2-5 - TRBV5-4 CASSWRVSEETQYF TGTGCCAGCAGCTGGAGGGTTTCGGAAGAGACCCAGTACTTC
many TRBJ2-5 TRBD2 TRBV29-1 CSVVTSGRRRETQYF TGCAGCGTGGTGACTAGCGGGAGAAGGCGAGAGACCCAGTACTTC
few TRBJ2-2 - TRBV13 CASTPYLSTGELFF TGTGCCAGCACCCCCTACCTGAGTACCGGGGAGCTGTTTTTT
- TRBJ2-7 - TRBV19 CASRADPGSEQYF TGTGCCAGTCGAGCGGACCCAGGGAGCGAGCAGTACTTC
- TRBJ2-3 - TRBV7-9 CASSKNTDTQYF TGTGCCAGCAGCAAAAACACAGATACGCAGTATTTT
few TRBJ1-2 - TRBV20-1 CSALERPLAGSTF TGCAGTGCCCTGGAACGTCCGCTCGCCGGGTCCACCTTC
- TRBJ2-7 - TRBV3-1 CASSRNPQGGQYF TGTGCCAGCAGCCGGAACCCCCAGGGCGGGCAGTACTTC
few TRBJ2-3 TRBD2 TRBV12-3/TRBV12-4 CASSYRLAGNTDTQYF TGTGCCAGCAGTTACCGACTAGCGGGGAACACAGATACGCAGTATTTT
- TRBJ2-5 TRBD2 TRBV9 CASSTRGGLETQYF TGTGCCAGCAGCACCCGGGGGGGTTTAGAGACCCAGTACTTC
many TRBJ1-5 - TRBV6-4 CASSEFPATAQHF TGTGCCAGCAGTGAGTTCCCGGCCACGGCCCAGCATTTT
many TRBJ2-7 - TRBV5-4 CASSRDGTYEQYF TGTGCCAGCAGCAGGGACGGCACCTACGAGCAGTACTTC
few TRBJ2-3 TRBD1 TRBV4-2 CASSQGQGAPDTQYF TGTGCCAGCAGCCAAGGACAGGGGGCGCCGGATACGCAGTATTTT
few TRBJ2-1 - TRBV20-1 CSAKSGLYNEQFF TGCAGTGCAAAGAGCGGGCTATACAATGAGCAGTTCTTC
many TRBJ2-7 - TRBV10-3 CATNLGGPPYEQYF TGTGCCACGAACCTTGGGGGGCCCCCCTACGAGCAGTACTTC
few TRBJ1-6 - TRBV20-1 CSARSTNNSPLHF TGCAGTGCTAGATCCACCAACAATTCACCCCTCCACTTT
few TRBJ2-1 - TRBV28 CASSQRVRDEQFF TGTGCCAGCAGCCAACGCGTGCGGGACGAGCAGTTCTTC
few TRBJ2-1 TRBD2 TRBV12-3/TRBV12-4 CASRTSLAVSYNEQFF TGTGCCAGCAGAACATCACTAGCGGTCTCCTACAATGAGCAGTTCTTC
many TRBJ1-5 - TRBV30 CAWSEDSNQPQHF TGTGCCTGGTCAGAAGATAGCAATCAGCCCCAGCATTTT
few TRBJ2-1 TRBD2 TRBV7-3 CASSPLRAGPAYNEQFF TGTGCCAGCAGCCCCCTAAGAGCGGGACCCGCCTACAATGAGCAGTTCTTC
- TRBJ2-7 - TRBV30 CAWSVRGTFPYEQYF TGTGCCTGGAGTGTACGAGGGACTTTCCCCTACGAGCAGTACTTC
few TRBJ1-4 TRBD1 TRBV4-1 CASRKTGPNEKLFF TGCGCCAGCCGGAAGACAGGGCCTAATGAAAAACTGTTTTTT
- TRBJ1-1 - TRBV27 CASSRGSEAFF TGTGCCAGCAGTAGGGGCAGCGAAGCTTTCTTT
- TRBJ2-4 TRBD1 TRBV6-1 CASSASLVAGGRSKNIQYF TGTGCCAGCAGTGCCTCCCTGGTAGCAGGGGGCAGGTCGAAAAACATTCAGTACTTC